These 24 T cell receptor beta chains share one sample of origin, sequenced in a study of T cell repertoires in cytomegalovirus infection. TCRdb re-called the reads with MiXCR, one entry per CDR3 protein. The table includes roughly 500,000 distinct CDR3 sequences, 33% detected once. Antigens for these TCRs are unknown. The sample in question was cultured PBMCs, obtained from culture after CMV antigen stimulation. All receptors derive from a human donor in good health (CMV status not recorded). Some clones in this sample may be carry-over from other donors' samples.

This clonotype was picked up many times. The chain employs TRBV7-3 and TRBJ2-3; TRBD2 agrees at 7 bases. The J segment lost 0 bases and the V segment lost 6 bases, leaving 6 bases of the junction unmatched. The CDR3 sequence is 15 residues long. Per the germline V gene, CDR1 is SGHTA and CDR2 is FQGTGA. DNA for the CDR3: TGTGCCAGCAGGAACGGGAGGTCTAGCACAGATACGCAGTATTTT. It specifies CASRNGRSSTDTQYF.

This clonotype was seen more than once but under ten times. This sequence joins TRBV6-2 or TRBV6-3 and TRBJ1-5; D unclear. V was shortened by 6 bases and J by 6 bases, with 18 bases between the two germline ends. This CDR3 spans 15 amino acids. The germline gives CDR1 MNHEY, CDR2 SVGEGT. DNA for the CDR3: TGTGCCAGCAGAGAACTAGGACCTATCGGTCAGCCCCAGCATTTT. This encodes CASRELGPIGQPQHF.

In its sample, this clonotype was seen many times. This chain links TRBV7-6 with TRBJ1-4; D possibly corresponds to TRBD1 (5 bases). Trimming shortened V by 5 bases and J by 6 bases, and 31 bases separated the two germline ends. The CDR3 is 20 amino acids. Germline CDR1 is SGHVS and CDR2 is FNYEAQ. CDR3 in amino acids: CASSRYPPGTTETTYEKLFF. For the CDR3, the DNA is TGTGCCAGCAGCCGTTATCCACCCGGGACTACTGAAACGACCTATGAAAAACTGTTTTTT.

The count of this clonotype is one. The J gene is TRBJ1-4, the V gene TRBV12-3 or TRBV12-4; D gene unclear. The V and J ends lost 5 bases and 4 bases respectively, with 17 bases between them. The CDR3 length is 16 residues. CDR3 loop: CASSRSGVGGNEKLFF. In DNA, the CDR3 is TGTGCCAGCAGTAGATCCGGGGTCGGAGGTAATGAAAAACTGTTTTTT.

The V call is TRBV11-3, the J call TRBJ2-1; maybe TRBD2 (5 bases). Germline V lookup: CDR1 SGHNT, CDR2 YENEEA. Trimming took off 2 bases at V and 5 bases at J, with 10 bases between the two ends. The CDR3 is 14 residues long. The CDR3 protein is CASSLTGSNNEQFF. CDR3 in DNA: TGTGCCAGCAGCTTAACGGGGTCCAACAATGAGCAGTTCTTC.

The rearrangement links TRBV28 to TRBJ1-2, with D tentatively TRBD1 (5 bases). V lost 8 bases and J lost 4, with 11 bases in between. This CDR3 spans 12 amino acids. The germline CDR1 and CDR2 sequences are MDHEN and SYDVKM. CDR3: CASLGTGYGYTF. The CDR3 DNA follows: TGTGCCAGCCTTGGGACGGGCTATGGCTACACCTTC.

The CDR3 DNA is TGTGCCAGCAGTCCACCAGGCTATAGCGGTTCCACCTACGAGCAGTACTTC. Its protein product is CASSPPGYSGSTYEQYF. V and J are TRBV28 and TRBJ2-7; D is perhaps TRBD2 (6 bases). CDR3 size: 17 residues. Trimming took off 5 bases at V and 2 bases at J, with 22 bases between the two ends. Germline-derived CDR1 and CDR2 are MDHEN and SYDVKM.

CDR3 protein: CASSSTRSPGELFF. The CDR3 bases are TGTGCCAGCAGCTCTACTCGCTCTCCCGGGGAGCTGTTTTTT. V usage is TRBV7-4 and J usage is TRBJ2-2; D ambiguous. The CDR3 has 14 residues. Trimming cost V 4 bases and J 6 bases, with 12 bases left between them. Germline lookup yields CDR1 SGHVT and CDR2 SQSDAQ.

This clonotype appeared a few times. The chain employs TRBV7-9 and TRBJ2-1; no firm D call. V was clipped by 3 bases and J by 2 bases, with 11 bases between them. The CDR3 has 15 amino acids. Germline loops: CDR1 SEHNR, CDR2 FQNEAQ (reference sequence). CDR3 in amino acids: CASSFGSSPYNEQFF. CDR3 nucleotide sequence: TGTGCCAGCAGCTTCGGTAGTTCCCCCTACAATGAGCAGTTCTTC.

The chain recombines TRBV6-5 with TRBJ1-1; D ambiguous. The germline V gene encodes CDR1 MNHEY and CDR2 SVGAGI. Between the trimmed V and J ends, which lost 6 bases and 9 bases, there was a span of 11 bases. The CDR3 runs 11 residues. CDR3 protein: CASRDPLKAFF. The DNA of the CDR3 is TGTGCCAGCAGGGACCCGTTGAAAGCTTTCTTT.

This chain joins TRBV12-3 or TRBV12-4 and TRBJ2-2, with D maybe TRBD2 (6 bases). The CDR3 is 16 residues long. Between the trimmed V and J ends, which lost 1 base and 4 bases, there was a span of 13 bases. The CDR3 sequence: CASSLGPGSGTGELFF. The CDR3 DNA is TGTGCCAGCAGTTTAGGGCCCGGGAGTGGCACCGGGGAGCTGTTTTTT.

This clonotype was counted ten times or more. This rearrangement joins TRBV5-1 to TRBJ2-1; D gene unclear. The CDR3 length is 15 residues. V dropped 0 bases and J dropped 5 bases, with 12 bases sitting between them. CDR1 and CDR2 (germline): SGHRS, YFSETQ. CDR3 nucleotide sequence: TGCGCCAGCAGCTTGGAGGTGGGCGGTCACAATGAGCAGTTCTTC. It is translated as CASSLEVGGHNEQFF.

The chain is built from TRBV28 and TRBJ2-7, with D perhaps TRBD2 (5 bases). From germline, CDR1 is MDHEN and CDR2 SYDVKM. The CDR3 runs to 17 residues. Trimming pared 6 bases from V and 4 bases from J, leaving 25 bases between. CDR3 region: CASSPPPGMPNLYEQYF. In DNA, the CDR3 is TGTGCCAGCAGCCCACCCCCCGGGATGCCCAATCTGTACGAGCAGTACTTC.

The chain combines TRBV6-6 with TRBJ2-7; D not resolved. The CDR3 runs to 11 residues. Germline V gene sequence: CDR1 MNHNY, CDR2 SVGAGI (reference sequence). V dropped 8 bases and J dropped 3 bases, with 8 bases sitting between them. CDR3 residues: CASPSYYEQYF. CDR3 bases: TGTGCCAGCCCATCCTACTACGAGCAGTACTTC.

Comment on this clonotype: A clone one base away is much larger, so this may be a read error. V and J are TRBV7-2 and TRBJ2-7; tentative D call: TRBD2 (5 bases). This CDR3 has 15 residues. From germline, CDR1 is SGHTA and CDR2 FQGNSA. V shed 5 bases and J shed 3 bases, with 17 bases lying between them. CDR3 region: CASSRRTEGLYEQYF. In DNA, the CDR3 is TGTGCCAGCAGCCGCAGAACAGAGGGCCTCTACGAGCAGTACTTC.

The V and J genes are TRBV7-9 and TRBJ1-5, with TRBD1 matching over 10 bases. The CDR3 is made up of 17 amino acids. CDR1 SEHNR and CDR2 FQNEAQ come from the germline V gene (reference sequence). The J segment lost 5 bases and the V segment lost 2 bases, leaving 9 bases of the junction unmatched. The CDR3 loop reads CASSLTWDRGLDQPQHF. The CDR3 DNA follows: TGTGCCAGCAGCTTAACCTGGGACAGGGGCCTCGATCAGCCCCAGCATTTT.

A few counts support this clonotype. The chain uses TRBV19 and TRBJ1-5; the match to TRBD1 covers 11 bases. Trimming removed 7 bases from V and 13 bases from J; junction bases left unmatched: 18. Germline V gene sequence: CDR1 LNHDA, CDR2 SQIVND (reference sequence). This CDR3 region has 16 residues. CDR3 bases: TGTGCCAGTAATTACTACGGGACAGGGGGGGGGTTCGGTCAGCATTTT. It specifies CASNYYGTGGGFGQHF.

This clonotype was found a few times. The CDR3 protein is CATSDFVAGELFF. DNA for the CDR3: TGTGCCACCAGTGATTTTGTCGCCGGGGAGCTGTTTTTT. V gene TRBV24-1 combines with J gene TRBJ2-2; unclear D gene. Trimming pared 1 base from V and 6 bases from J, leaving 5 bases between. Germline V lookup: CDR1 KGHDR, CDR2 SFDVKD. The CDR3 has 13 residues.

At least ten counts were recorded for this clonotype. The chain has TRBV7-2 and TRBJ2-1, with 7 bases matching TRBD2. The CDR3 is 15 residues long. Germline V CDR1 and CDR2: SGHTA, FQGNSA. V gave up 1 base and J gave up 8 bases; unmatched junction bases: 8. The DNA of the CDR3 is TGTGCCAGCAGCTTAGTAGGCGGGAGCGGGCATGAGCAGTTCTTC. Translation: CASSLVGGSGHEQFF. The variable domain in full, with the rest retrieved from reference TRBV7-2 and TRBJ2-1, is GAGVSQSPSNKVTEKGKDVELRCDPISGHTALYWYRQSLGQGLEFLIYFQGNSAPDKSGLPSDRFSAERTGGSVSTLTIQRTQQEDSAVYLCASSLVGGSGHEQFFGPGTRLTVL.

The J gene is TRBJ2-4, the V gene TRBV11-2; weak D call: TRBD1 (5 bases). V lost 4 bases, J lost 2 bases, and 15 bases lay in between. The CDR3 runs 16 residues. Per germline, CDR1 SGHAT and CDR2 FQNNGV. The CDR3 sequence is CASSSRGGATKNIQYF. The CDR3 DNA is TGTGCCAGCAGCTCAAGGGGTGGGGCGACCAAAAACATTCAGTACTTC.

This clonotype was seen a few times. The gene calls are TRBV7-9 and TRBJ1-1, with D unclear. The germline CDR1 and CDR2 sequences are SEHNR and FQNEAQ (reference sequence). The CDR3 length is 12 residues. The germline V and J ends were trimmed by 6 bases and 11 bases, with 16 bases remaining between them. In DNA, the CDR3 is TGTGCCAGCAGTGAGGACTCAACCCGGGCTTTCTTT. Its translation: CASSEDSTRAFF.

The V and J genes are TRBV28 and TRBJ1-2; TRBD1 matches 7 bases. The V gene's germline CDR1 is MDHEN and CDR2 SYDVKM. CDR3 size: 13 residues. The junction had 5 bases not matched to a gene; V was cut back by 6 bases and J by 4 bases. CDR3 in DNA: TGTGCCAGCAGGGGACAGACGGTCTATGGCTACACCTTC. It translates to CASRGQTVYGYTF.

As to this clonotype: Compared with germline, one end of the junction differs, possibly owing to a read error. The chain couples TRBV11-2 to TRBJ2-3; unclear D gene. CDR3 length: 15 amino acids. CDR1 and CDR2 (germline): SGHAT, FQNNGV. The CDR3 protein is CASSLGALGSDTRYF. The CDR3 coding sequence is TGTGCCAGCAGCTTAGGGGCGCTGGGATCAGATACGCGGTATTTT.

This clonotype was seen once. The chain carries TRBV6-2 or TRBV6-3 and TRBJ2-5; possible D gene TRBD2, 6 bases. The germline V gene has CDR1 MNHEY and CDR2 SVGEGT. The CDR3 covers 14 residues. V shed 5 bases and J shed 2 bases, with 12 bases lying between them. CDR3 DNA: TGTGCCAGCAGTCCCCCTAGCGCACAAGAGACCCAGTACTTC. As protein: CASSPPSAQETQYF.